This TCR beta chain comes out of a study of blood T cell repertoires in COVID-19. Study information: Sites across the United States, Italy and Spain contributed samples from acute and convalescent COVID-19. PBMCs, B-cell-depleted T cells, or T cells provided the cDNA or gDNA that made up the material.

Germline V gene data show CDR1 as MNHEY and CDR2 as SMNVEV (reference sequence). The CDR3 has 12 amino acids. The germline V and J ends were trimmed by 3 bases and 4 bases, with 4 bases remaining between them. Study processing details: Counts of nucleated cells, estimated from reference gene primer amplification, were obtained. The assay was immunoSEQ multiplex PCR, and TCRdb's table has in-frame clones only and misses some. For V, J and clone size, that table is used; D and trimming come from the DNA. There are approximately 230,000 clones in the sample; around 86% occur only once, and around 2.2% lies in the top ten.

What was sequenced was peripheral blood. The origin of this receptor is a man aged 30-40 years who had recovered from COVID-19. This chain connects TRBV27 to TRBJ1-5; D unclear. CDR3 in amino acids: CASSFRNQPQHF. The CDR3 DNA sequence: TGTGCCAGCAGTTTCCGTAATCAGCCCCAGCATTTT.